This T cell receptor beta chain originates from a study of T cell responses to AZD1222 COVID-19 vaccine. Background on the study: Recipients boosted at about 4 weeks or about 12 weeks are pooled. Findings and limits, study-wide: The reported proportion of spike-specific TCRs targeting unmutated variant regions was nearly half. Vaccination with two AZD1222 doses was followed by a rise in Spike-specific TCR breadth and depth. White British ancestry dominated among donors, who included more females, and clonal diversity was possibly underestimated.

In the case of this clone: Its cognate antigen is unknown.

Method: immunoSEQ multiplex PCR; TCRdb's copy keeps in-frame clones and lacks some. The sample records around 180,000 clones, roughly 92% being singletons. The CDR3 sequence is 15 residues long. CDR1 and CDR2 (germline): SNHLY, FYNNEI. V was shortened by 6 bases and J by 1 base, with 10 bases between the two germline ends. This sample comprised peripheral blood, obtained on day 0 of AZD1222 vaccination. The source of this sequence is an adult in good health. This sequence joins TRBV2 and TRBJ2-6; D is perhaps TRBD1 (5 bases). The CDR3 DNA follows: TGTGCCAGCAGCCTAAGGGGATCTGGGGCCAACGTCCTGACTTTC. Its protein is CASSLRGSGANVLTF. The full variable domain, in which reference TRBV2 and TRBJ2-6 provide the parts outside the CDR3, is EPEVTQTPSHQVTQMGQEVILRCVPISNHLYFYWYRQILGQKVEFLVSFYNNEISEKSEIFDDQFSVERPDGSNFTLKIRSTKLEDSAMYFCASSLRGSGANVLTFGAGSRLTVL.